This entry lists 16 T cell receptor beta chains sequenced from one sample in a study of shared clonotypes between healthy human individuals. The protocol was immunoSEQ multiplex PCR, while the TCRdb copy is restricted to in-frame clones and leaves out a portion. The sample holds more than 400,000 clones, 95% to 97% seen once. The sequencing input was naive CD4+ T cells sorted from blood. Stated subset: CD45RA+ positively selected. The receptors come from a woman in her twenties or thirties in good health.

The V call is TRBV7-7, the J call TRBJ1-4, with 9 positions matching TRBD1. Germline assignment: CDR1 SSHAT and CDR2 FNYEAQ (reference sequence). Trimming at V came to 4 bases and at J to 5 bases, leaving 17 bases not matched to a gene. The CDR3 is 19 amino acids. As DNA, the CDR3 is TGTGCCAGCAGCTCACCCCTCCACGACCCGGGACAGGGCAATGAAAAACTGTTTTTT. This codes for CASSSPLHDPGQGNEKLFF.

The chain carries TRBV10-2 and TRBJ2-7; TRBD1 agrees at 7 bases. Germline assignment: CDR1 WSHSY and CDR2 SAAADI. Trimming took 6 bases from V and 0 from J; bases not matched to a gene: 11. This CDR3 spans 16 amino acids. The CDR3 loop is CASSVDRVSLSYEQYF. CDR3 coding DNA: TGCGCCAGCAGCGTCGACAGGGTGTCCCTCTCCTACGAGCAGTACTTC.

This clone appeared a single time. The chain uses TRBV18 and TRBJ2-7; 8 positions match TRBD1. The CDR3 is 15 amino acids. V lost 5 bases and J lost 3; bases outside the gene matches: 9. Germline V gives CDR1 KGHSH, CDR2 LQKENI. In DNA form, the CDR3 reads TGTGCCAGCTCAACGCTCTTCGGACAGGGCTACGAGCAGTACTTC. This codes for CASSTLFGQGYEQYF.

This clone was picked up a small number of times. The chain links TRBV7-2 to TRBJ1-4; 10 bases agree with TRBD1. The CDR3 consists of 14 residues. The germline V gene has CDR1 SGHTA and CDR2 FQGNSA. Trimming cost V 3 bases and J 5 bases; bases outside gene matches: 0. The CDR3 region is CASSLGQGNEKLFF. CDR3 coding DNA: TGTGCCAGCAGCTTGGGACAGGGGAATGAAAAACTGTTTTTT.

A single count supports this clone. This chain joins TRBV7-2 and TRBJ1-4, with 11 bases lining up with TRBD1. V lost 5 bases, J lost 7 bases, and 6 bases stayed unmatched. Germline CDR1 SGHTA, CDR2 FQGNSA. This CDR3 comprises 15 residues. This CDR3 reads CASSIRTGGVEKLFF. The CDR3 DNA sequence: TGTGCCAGCAGCATAAGGACAGGGGGCGTTGAAAAACTGTTTTTT.

CDR3 sequence reads: CASSLPTGTYEQYF. The CDR3 DNA sequence: TGCGCCAGCAGCTTGCCGACAGGTACCTACGAGCAGTACTTC. The chain couples TRBV5-1 to TRBJ2-7, with D possibly being TRBD1 (6 bases). Trimming shortened V by 1 base and J by 2 bases, and 10 bases separated the two germline ends. CDR3 length: 14 residues. The germline V gene has CDR1 SGHRS and CDR2 YFSETQ.

The genes are TRBV5-4 and TRBJ2-7; 7 bases map to TRBD1. The trim removed 4 bases at V and 0 bases at J, leaving 7 bases unmatched. The length of the CDR3 is 15 residues. The germline V gene has CDR1 SGHNT and CDR2 YYREEE (reference sequence). As DNA, the CDR3 is TGTGCCAGCAGCAGCCCTGACAGGGCCTCCTACGAGCAGTACTTC. Protein product: CASSSPDRASYEQYF.

This clone appeared a few times. J is TRBJ2-7 and V is TRBV19, with D perhaps given as TRBD1 or TRBD2 (6 bases each). The CDR3 is made up of 14 amino acids. The germline gives CDR1 LNHDA, CDR2 SQIVND (reference sequence). V was pared by 6 bases and J by 1 base, with 13 bases between. In nucleotides, the CDR3 is TGTGCCAGTAGCCCCAAAGGGGGGTCCTACGAGCAGTACTTC. This translates into CASSPKGGSYEQYF. Variable domain in full (rest from reference TRBV19 and TRBJ2-7): DGGITQSPKYLFRKEGQNVTLSCEQNLNHDAMYWYRQDPGQGLRLIYYSQIVNDFQKGDIAEGYSVSREKKESFPLTVTSAQKNPTAFYLCASSPKGGSYEQYFGPGTRLTVT.

V gene TRBV15 combines with J gene TRBJ2-2; no reliable D call. Germline CDR1 reads LNHNV; CDR2 reads YYDKDF (reference sequence). This CDR3 is 14 amino acids long. V gave up 5 bases and J gave up 6 bases, with 13 bases separating them. The CDR3 here is CATSRTATAGELFF. The CDR3 DNA reads TGTGCCACCAGCCGTACAGCCACGGCCGGGGAGCTGTTTTTT.

The rearrangement links TRBV30 to TRBJ2-7; 8 bases match TRBD1. The ends lost 3 bases at V and 0 bases at J; junction bases unmatched: 7. The CDR3 has 15 residues. CDR1 is GTSNPN, CDR2 SVGIG, per germline (reference sequence). Here the CDR3 DNA reads TGTGCCTGGAGCCCCACAGGGGGTTTCTCCTACGAGCAGTACTTC. As protein: CAWSPTGGFSYEQYF.

Worth noting for this clone: The sample contains more than one DNA sequence encoding this CDR3. This rearrangement joins TRBV20-1 to TRBJ2-7; D possibly corresponds to TRBD2 (6 bases). Trimming took 3 bases from V and 3 from J, leaving 6 bases between them. CDR1 is DFQATT, CDR2 SNEGSKA, per germline (reference sequence). CDR3 length: 11 residues. In DNA form, the CDR3 reads TGCAGTGCTAGCGGGAGCTACGAGCAGTACTTC. It translates to CSASGSYEQYF.

The chain recombines TRBV5-5 with TRBJ1-1, with D unresolved. There are 14 residues in the CDR3. V was pared by 2 bases and J by 1 base, with 9 bases between. Germline assignment: CDR1 SGHKS and CDR2 YYEKEE (reference sequence). For the CDR3, the DNA is TGTGCCAGCAGCTTTATATCTGGGAACACTGAAGCTTTCTTT. Protein: CASSFISGNTEAFF.

The gene calls are TRBV5-4 and TRBJ1-1; 9 bases match TRBD1. The ends lost 7 bases at V and 4 bases at J; junction bases unmatched: 8. Germline CDR1 SGHNT, CDR2 YYREEE (reference sequence). This CDR3 spans 14 amino acids. The CDR3 nucleotides read TGTGCCAGCCACAGGGGGCAGGCTGGCACTGAAGCTTTCTTT. Its protein is CASHRGQAGTEAFF.

The rearrangement links TRBV28 to TRBJ2-7; D could derive from TRBD1 or TRBD2 (5 bases each). Germline V gene lookup returns CDR1 MDHEN and CDR2 SYDVKM. The CDR3 contains 15 residues. Trimming stripped 5 bases from V and 2 bases from J, with 16 bases between. CDR3 DNA: TGTGCCAGCAGTCCTCTGGGGACGGCCCCCTACGAGCAGTACTTC. This encodes CASSPLGTAPYEQYF.

V usage is TRBV28 and J usage is TRBJ1-1; D possibly corresponds to TRBD1 (5 bases). CDR3 length: 12 residues. Germline assignment: CDR1 MDHEN and CDR2 SYDVKM. Trimming cost V 7 bases and J 8 bases, with 14 bases left between them. CDR3 nucleotide sequence: TGTGCCAGCACTAGCGGGGACTCAGAAGCTTTCTTT. It encodes CASTSGDSEAFF.

This sequence joins TRBV15 and TRBJ2-3; 7 bases are a match to TRBD2. CDR1 is LNHNV, CDR2 YYDKDF, per germline (reference sequence). Trimming at V came to 3 bases and at J to 2 bases, leaving 8 bases not matched to a gene. This CDR3 has 16 residues. The CDR3 bases are TGTGCCACCAGCAGGGGAGGAGCGGGGAACACAGATACGCAGTATTTT. Translating gives CATSRGGAGNTDTQYF.